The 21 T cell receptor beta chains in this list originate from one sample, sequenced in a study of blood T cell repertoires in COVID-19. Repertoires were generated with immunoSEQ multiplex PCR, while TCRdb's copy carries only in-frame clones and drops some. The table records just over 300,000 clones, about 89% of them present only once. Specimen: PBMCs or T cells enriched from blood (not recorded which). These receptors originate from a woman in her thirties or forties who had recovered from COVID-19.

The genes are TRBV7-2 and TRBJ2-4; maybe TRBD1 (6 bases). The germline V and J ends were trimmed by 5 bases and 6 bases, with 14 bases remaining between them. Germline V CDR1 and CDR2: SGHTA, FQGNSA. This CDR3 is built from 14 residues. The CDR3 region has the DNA TGTGCCAGCAGCCGCCTCGCAGGGGCAAACATTCAGTACTTC. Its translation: CASSRLAGANIQYF.

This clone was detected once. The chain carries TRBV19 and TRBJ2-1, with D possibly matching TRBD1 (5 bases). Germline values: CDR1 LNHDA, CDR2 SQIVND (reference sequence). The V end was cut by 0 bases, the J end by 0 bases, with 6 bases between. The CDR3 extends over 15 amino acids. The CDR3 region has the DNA TGTGCCAGTAGTATAGAGGACATCTCCTACAATGAGCAGTTCTTC. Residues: CASSIEDISYNEQFF.

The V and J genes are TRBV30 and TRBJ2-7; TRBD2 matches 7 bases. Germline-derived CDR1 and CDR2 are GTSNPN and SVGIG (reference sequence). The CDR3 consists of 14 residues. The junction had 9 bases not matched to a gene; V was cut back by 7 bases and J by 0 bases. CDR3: CASLTSTGSYEQYF. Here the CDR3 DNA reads TGTGCCTCGCTGACTAGCACTGGCTCCTACGAGCAGTACTTC.

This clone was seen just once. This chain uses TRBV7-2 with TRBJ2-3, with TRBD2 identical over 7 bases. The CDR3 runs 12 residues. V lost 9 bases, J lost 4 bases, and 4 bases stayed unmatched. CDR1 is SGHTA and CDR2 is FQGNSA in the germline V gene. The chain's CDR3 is CASGRAADTQYF. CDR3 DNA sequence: TGTGCCAGTGGGAGGGCAGCAGATACGCAGTATTTT.

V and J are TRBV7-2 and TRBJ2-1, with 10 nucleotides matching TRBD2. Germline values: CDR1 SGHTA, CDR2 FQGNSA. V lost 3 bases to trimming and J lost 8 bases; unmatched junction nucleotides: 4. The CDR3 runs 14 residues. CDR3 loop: CASSFLAGEHEQFF. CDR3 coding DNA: TGTGCCAGCAGCTTCCTAGCGGGAGAACATGAGCAGTTCTTC.

The CDR3 bases are TGTGCCAGCAGTCCTAGCGGGGGGGCCAGCGGGGAGCAGTACTTC. It specifies CASSPSGGASGEQYF. The genes are TRBV9 and TRBJ2-7, with 12 bases that match TRBD2. Per the germline V gene, CDR1 is SGDLS and CDR2 is YYNGEE. The CDR3 totals 15 residues. The V segment lost 5 bases and the J segment 7 bases; nucleotides outside the gene matches: 10. Together with reference TRBV9 and TRBJ2-7, the CDR3 gives the full variable domain: DSGVTQTPKHLITATGQRVTLRCSPRSGDLSVYWYQQSLDQGLQFLIQYYNGEERAKGNILERFSAQQFPDLHSELNLSSLELGDSALYFCASSPSGGASGEQYFGPGTRLTVT.

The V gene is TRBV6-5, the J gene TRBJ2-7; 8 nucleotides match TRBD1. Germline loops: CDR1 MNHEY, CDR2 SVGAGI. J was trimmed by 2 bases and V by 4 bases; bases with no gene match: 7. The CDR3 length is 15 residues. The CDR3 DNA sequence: TGTGCCAGCAGTTCCGGACAGGGCCCAACCTACGAGCAGTACTTC. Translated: CASSSGQGPTYEQYF.

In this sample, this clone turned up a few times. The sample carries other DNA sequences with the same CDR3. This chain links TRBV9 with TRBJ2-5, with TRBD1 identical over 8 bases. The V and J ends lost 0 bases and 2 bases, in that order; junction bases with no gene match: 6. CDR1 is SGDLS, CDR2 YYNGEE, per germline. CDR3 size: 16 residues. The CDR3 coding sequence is TGTGCCAGCAGCGTAGGGACAGGGAAGGGGCAAGAGACCCAGTACTTC. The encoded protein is CASSVGTGKGQETQYF.

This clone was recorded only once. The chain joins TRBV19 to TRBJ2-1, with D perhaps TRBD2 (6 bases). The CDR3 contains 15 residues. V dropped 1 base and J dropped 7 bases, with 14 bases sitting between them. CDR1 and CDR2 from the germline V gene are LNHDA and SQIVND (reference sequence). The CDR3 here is CASSIVRGVKNEQFF. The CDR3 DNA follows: TGTGCCAGTAGTATAGTTCGCGGGGTTAAGAATGAGCAGTTCTTC.

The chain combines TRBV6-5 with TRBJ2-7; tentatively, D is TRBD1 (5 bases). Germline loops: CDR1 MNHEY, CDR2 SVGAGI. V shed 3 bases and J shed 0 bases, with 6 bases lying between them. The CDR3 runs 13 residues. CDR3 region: CASSYRGSYEQYF. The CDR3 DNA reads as TGTGCCAGCAGTTATAGGGGCTCCTACGAGCAGTACTTC.

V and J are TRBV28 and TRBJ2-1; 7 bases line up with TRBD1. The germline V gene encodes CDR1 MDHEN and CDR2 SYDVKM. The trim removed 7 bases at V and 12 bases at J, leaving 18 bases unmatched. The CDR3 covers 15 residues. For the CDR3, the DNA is TGTGCCAGCACCCGTCCCGGGACAGAGTTACGGGGGCAGTTCTTC. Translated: CASTRPGTELRGQFF.

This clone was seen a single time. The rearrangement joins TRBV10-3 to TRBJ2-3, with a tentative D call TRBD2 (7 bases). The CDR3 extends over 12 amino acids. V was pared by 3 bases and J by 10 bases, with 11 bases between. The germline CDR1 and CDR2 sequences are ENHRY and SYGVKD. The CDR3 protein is CAISDGGGPQYF. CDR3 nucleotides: TGTGCCATCAGTGATGGGGGGGGGCCGCAGTATTTT.

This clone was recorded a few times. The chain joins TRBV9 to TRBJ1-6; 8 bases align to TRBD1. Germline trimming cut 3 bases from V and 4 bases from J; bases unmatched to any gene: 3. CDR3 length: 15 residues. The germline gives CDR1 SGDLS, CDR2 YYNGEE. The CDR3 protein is CASSAGTGYNSPLHF. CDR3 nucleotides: TGTGCCAGCAGCGCCGGGACAGGATATAATTCACCCCTCCACTTT.

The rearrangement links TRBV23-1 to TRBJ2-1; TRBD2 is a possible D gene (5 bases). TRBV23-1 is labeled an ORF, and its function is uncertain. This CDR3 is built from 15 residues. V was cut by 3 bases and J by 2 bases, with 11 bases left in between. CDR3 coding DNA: TGCGCCAGCAGTCATCGGGCCGGGACCTACAATGAGCAGTTCTTC. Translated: CASSHRAGTYNEQFF.

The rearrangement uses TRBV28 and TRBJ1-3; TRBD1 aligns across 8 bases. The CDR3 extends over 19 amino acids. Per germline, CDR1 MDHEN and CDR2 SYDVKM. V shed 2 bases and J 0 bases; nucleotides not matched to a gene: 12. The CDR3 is CASSLAALGQVYSGNTIYF. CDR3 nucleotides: TGTGCCAGCAGTTTAGCCGCCCTGGGACAGGTTTACTCTGGAAACACCATATATTTT. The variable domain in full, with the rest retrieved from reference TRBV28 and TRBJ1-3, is DVKVTQSSRYLVKRTGEKVFLECVQDMDHENMFWYRQDPGLGLRLIYFSYDVKMKEKGDIPEGYSVSREKKERFSLILESASTNQTSMYLCASSLAALGQVYSGNTIYFGEGSWLTVV.

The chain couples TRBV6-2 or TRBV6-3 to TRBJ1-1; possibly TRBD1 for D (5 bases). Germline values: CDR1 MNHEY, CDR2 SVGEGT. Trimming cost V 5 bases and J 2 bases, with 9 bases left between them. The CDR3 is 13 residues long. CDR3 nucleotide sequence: TGTGCCAGCAGTCGGGACTTTAACACTGAAGCTTTCTTT. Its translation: CASSRDFNTEAFF.

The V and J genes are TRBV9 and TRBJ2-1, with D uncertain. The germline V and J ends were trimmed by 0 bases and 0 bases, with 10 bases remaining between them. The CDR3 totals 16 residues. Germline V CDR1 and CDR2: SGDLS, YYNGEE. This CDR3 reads CASSVDQVGSYNEQFF. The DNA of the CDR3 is TGTGCCAGCAGCGTAGACCAGGTCGGCTCCTACAATGAGCAGTTCTTC.

The CDR3 is CSVGDRENQPQHF. In nucleotides, the CDR3 is TGCAGCGTTGGGGACAGGGAAAATCAGCCCCAGCATTTT. V is TRBV29-1 and J is TRBJ1-5; 9 nucleotides match TRBD1. Losses at the gene ends were 4 bases for V and 4 bases for J; bases not matched to a gene: 2. The CDR3 is made up of 13 amino acids. Germline lookup yields CDR1 SQVTM and CDR2 ANQGSEA.

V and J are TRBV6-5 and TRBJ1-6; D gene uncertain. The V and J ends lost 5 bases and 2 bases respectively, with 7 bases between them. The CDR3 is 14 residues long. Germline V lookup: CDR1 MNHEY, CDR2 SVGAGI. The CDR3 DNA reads TGTGCCAGCAGTCTTTATGCCTATAATTCACCCCTCCACTTT. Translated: CASSLYAYNSPLHF.

DNA for the CDR3: TGTGCCAGCAGTTTAAGCCCGGACAATGATGGCTACACCTTC. Encoded protein: CASSLSPDNDGYTF. The chain combines TRBV28 with TRBJ1-2; tentative D call: TRBD1 (5 bases). This CDR3 has 14 amino acids. The V and J ends lost 2 bases and 6 bases respectively, with 13 bases between them. In germline, CDR1 is MDHEN, CDR2 SYDVKM.

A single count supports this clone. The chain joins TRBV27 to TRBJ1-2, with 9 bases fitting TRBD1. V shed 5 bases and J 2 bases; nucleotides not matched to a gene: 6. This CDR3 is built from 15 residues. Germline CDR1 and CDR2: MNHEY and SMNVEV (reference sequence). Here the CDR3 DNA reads TGTGCCAGCAGTCCCCGGGACAGGGCCAACTATGGCTACACCTTC. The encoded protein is CASSPRDRANYGYTF.